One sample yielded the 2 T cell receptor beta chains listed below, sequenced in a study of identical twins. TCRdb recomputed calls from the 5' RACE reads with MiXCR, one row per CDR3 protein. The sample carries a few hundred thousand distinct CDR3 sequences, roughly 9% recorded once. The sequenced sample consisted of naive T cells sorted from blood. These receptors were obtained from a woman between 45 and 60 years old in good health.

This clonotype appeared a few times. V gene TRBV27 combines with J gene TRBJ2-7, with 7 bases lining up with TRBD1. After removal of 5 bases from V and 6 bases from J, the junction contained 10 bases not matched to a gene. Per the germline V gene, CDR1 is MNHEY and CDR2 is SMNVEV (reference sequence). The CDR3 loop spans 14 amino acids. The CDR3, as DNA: TGTGCCAGCAGTGTGACAGGGCCCCGGGCCGAGCAGTACTTC. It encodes CASSVTGPRAEQYF.

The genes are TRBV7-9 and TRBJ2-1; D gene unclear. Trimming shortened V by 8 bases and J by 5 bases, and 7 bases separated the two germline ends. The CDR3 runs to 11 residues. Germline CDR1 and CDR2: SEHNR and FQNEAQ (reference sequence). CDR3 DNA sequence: TGTGCCAGCGGGGTGGACAATGAGCAGTTCTTC. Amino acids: CASGVDNEQFF.